This T cell receptor (beta chain) comes out of a study of blood T cells in healthy people across ages. With a J-beta primer mix and a sample-barcoded 5' primer, a second PCR ran roughly 6 to 11 cycles. TCRdb itself ran the 5' RACE reads through MiXCR, one entry per CDR3 protein. In the table there are roughly 1,300,000 distinct CDR3 sequences, roughly 64% of which are singletons. Per germline, CDR1 LGHNA and CDR2 YNFKEQ. With 0 bases removed from V and 4 bases from J, the gap between germline ends came to 10 bases. The CDR3 runs to 14 residues. The rearrangement uses TRBV4-2 and TRBJ2-7; tentatively, D is TRBD1 (5 bases). Sequencing was carried out using blood. This clonotype was obtained from a man aged 18-30 years in good health. CDR3 residues: CASSQEQTAYEQYF. The CDR3 region has the DNA TGTGCCAGCAGCCAAGAACAGACAGCTTACGAGCAGTACTTC.